A selection of T cell receptor beta chains follows, all from one sample in a study of spatial heterogeneity in lung cancer. MiXCR, applied by TCRdb to the 5' RACE reads, yields one record per CDR3 protein. The repertoire holds some 100,000 distinct CDR3 sequences, with approximately 8.5% as singletons. The source was PBMCs, collected at surgery. The receptors here all came from a male donor with early-stage non-small cell lung cancer. The CDR3 runs from the conserved cysteine through the conserved F or W.

J gene | V gene | CDR3 protein
TRBJ2-7 | TRBV12-3/TRBV12-4 | CASSPTSGGTWEQYF
TRBJ2-7 | TRBV4-2 | CASSQASNRGLLYEQYF
TRBJ2-1 | TRBV20-1 | CSASDRFDEQFF
TRBJ2-5 | TRBV28 | CASSLLGVETQYF
TRBJ1-1 | TRBV7-2 | CASSLVYGEGAFF
TRBJ1-2 | TRBV9 | CASSPQDEGYTF
TRBJ2-4 | TRBV28 | CASSYLAGGGGAKNIQYF
TRBJ2-3 | TRBV20-1 | CSARGSGGSTDTQYF
TRBJ2-7 | TRBV28 | CASRVTAESYEQYF
TRBJ1-6 | TRBV20-1 | CSARDQYRDSYNSPLHF
TRBJ2-5 | TRBV7-9 | CASSPQAGPQETQYF
TRBJ2-1 | TRBV5-6 | CASSLSPAVNEQFF
TRBJ2-2 | TRBV7-9 | CASSRRDRGNTGELFF
TRBJ2-5 | TRBV11-2 | CASSSGTGGKNQETQYF
TRBJ1-5 | TRBV3-1 | CASSHSRGTSNQPQHF
TRBJ2-7 | TRBV5-1 | CASSLSSGSSYEQYF
TRBJ2-4 | TRBV5-5 | CASSFEGSTKNIQYF
TRBJ1-1 | TRBV7-6 | CASSADLNTEAFF
TRBJ2-7 | TRBV7-2 | CASRSHRGYEQYF
TRBJ2-7 | TRBV9 | CASSVGPQREQYF
TRBJ2-5 | TRBV7-2 | CASSLSVQETQYF
TRBJ2-5 | TRBV6-6 | CASSTPKGAVETQYF
TRBJ1-2 | TRBV1 | CTSSQAPTNRPLTVTNYGYTF
TRBJ1-5 | TRBV5-1 | CASSLGEGQTPQHF
TRBJ2-7 | TRBV3-1 | CASSQGRDISSYEQYF
TRBJ2-2 | TRBV5-1 | CASSSGNTGELFF
TRBJ2-2 | TRBV27 | CASRLRNTGELFF
TRBJ1-2 | TRBV7-9 | CALDGVYGYTF
TRBJ2-7 | TRBV5-1 | CASSLTGGQGSTYEQYF
TRBJ1-5 | TRBV27 | CASSSGTGVGNQPQHF
TRBJ2-5 | TRBV5-1 | CASSPAGGGVGLPIQETQYF
TRBJ2-3 | TRBV28 | CASSSGGTTWDTDTQYF